Listed below are T cell receptor beta chains from one sample, sequenced in a study of blood T cell repertoires in COVID-19. Assay: immunoSEQ multiplex PCR; the TCRdb copy retains only in-frame clones and omits some. The sample lists around 250,000 clones; more than 75% were seen once. Sequencing was performed on peripheral blood. These receptors all stem from a woman over 75 with COVID-19, enrolled during active disease. The CDR3 runs from the conserved cysteine through the conserved F or W. The D gene is left open where the match is weak. Part of the rows lack a size; the others show once, few, many or a class for expanded clones.

size,D,V,J,CDR3,DNA
-,-,TRBV30,TRBJ2-3,CAAERADTQYF,TGTGCCGCCGAGCGAGCAGATACGCAGTATTTT
-,-,TRBV23-1,TRBJ1-6,CASSQSEAALYNSPLHF,TGCGCCAGCAGTCAATCGGAGGCTGCCCTATATAATTCACCCCTCCACTTT
-,-,TRBV28,TRBJ1-5,CASRPRGYSNQPQHF,TGTGCCAGCAGGCCCCGCGGTTATAGCAATCAGCCCCAGCATTTT
-,-,TRBV3-1/TRBV3-2,TRBJ1-5,CASSQGRGNQPQHF,TGTGCCAGCAGCCAAGGCCGGGGCAATCAGCCCCAGCATTTT
-,-,TRBV5-1,TRBJ1-6,CASSFSSYNSPLHF,TGCGCCAGCAGCTTCAGCTCCTATAATTCACCCCTCCACTTT
-,-,TRBV4-1,TRBJ2-1,CASSQVREQFF,TGCGCCAGCAGCCAAGTCCGTGAGCAGTTCTTC
-,TRBD1,TRBV6-5,TRBJ1-1,CASSRGQGAAEAFF,TGTGCCAGCAGTCGGGGACAGGGAGCGGCTGAAGCTTTCTTT
-,TRBD1,TRBV29-1,TRBJ1-5,CSVGTGRNQPQHF,TGCAGCGTTGGGACAGGCCGCAATCAGCCCCAGCATTTT
-,-,TRBV18,TRBJ1-2,CASSPDRQYGYTF,TGTGCCAGCTCACCAGATAGACAGTATGGCTACACCTTC
-,-,TRBV7-2,TRBJ2-7,CASSLPAYEQYF,TGTGCCAGCAGCTTACCAGCCTACGAGCAGTACTTC
-,-,TRBV7-2,TRBJ2-5,CASSLVGETQYF,TGTGCCAGCAGCTTAGTCGGAGAGACCCAGTACTTC
-,TRBD1,TRBV6-2/TRBV6-3,TRBJ2-3,CASSYPRDRGLFADTQYF,TGTGCCAGCAGTTACCCCCGGGACAGGGGGCTCTTTGCAGATACGCAGTATTTT
-,-,TRBV4-1,TRBJ2-7,CASSQVAERGSYEQYF,TGCGCCAGCAGCCAAGTTGCGGAACGTGGCTCCTACGAGCAGTACTTC
-,TRBD1,TRBV28,TRBJ2-1,CASSRTGLGNEQFF,TGTGCCAGCAGTAGGACAGGGTTGGGCAATGAGCAGTTCTTC
-,TRBD1,TRBV5-1,TRBJ2-2,CASSLQGAGITGELFF,TGCGCCAGCAGCTTACAGGGGGCGGGGATCACCGGGGAGCTGTTTTTT
-,-,TRBV7-2,TRBJ1-1,CASSTLGGVTEAFF,TGTGCCAGCAGCACTTTAGGGGGAGTCACTGAAGCTTTCTTT
-,TRBD1,TRBV7-2,TRBJ2-7,CASSHRDRTYEQYF,TGTGCCAGCAGCCACCGGGACAGAACCTACGAGCAGTACTTC
-,-,TRBV2,TRBJ2-5,CASRADSPPQYF,TGTGCCAGCAGAGCCGACAGTCCCCCCCAGTACTTC
-,TRBD1,TRBV18,TRBJ2-5,CASSRTDRGETQYF,TGTGCCAGCTCTCGCACAGACAGGGGAGAGACCCAGTACTTC
-,-,TRBV4-2,TRBJ2-5,CASSQDPPGGETQYF,TGTGCCAGCAGCCAAGATCCCCCGGGTGGGGAGACCCAGTACTTC
few,TRBD1,TRBV10-3,TRBJ1-1,CAISGGTGTAFF,TGTGCCATCAGTGGGGGGACAGGCACAGCTTTCTTT